Following are 25 T cell receptor beta chains from one sample sequenced in a study of regulatory T cells in long-lasting Graves disease. Time point in this sample: newly diagnosed GD, antithyroid drugs for less than 3 months. RNA extracted from PBMCs served as the sequencing template. CDR3 regions were amplified by Arm-PCR using iRepertoire HTBI primers to build TCR beta libraries. TCRdb processed the multiplex PCR reads anew with MiXCR; each CDR3 protein has one entry. The repertoire holds about 470,000 distinct CDR3 sequences, with around 15% as singletons. In addition, the sample was reused for a study of T cells in Graves' hyperthyroidism and ophthalmopathy.

Sequencing used peripheral blood mononuclear cells (PBMCs), obtained at new diagnosis, from a patient treated with antithyroid drugs. Every receptor here comes from a man aged 35 to 55 with Graves disease.

This clonotype was recorded many times. The chain uses TRBV7-2 and TRBJ1-1; D uncertain. Trimming removed 7 bases from V and 0 bases from J, with 18 bases in between. Germline V CDR1 and CDR2: SGHTA, FQGNSA. The CDR3 is 16 amino acids. CDR3 nucleotide sequence: TGTGCCAGCACCTACCTAGTACGTGTAATGAACACTGAAGCTTTCTTT. Translating gives CASTYLVRVMNTEAFF.

This chain joins TRBV6-2 or TRBV6-3 and TRBJ2-5, with TRBD2 as a possible D gene (6 bases). The CDR3 consists of 13 residues. Trimming left V 5 bases short and J 5 bases short, with 12 bases between. In germline, CDR1 is MNHEY, CDR2 SVGEGT. CDR3 residues: CASSRTIWETQYF. Written as DNA, the CDR3 is TGTGCCAGCAGTAGGACTATTTGGGAGACCCAGTACTTC.

As to this clonotype: Germline and junction disagree at one end, which may indicate a read error. The V and J genes are TRBV4-1 and TRBJ2-7; maybe TRBD2 (5 bases). The CDR3 covers 12 residues. The germline gives CDR1 MGHRA, CDR2 YSYEKL. The CDR3 loop reads CASSHCPKDSCF. CDR3 nucleotide sequence: TGCGCCAGCAGCCATTGCCCCAAGGACTCCTGTTTC.

A few counts support this clonotype. This may be a read error: a much more frequent sequence differs by one nucleotide. The CDR3 DNA reads TGTGCCAGCAGTTACTTTCGGGGGGACTACGATGAGCAGTTCTTC. The encoded protein is CASSYFRGDYDEQFF. The J gene is TRBJ2-1, the V gene TRBV6-5; 7 bases agree with TRBD2. CDR1 and CDR2 (germline): MNHEY, SVGAGI. CDR3 length: 15 residues.

This clonotype has at least ten counts. V usage is TRBV12-3 or TRBV12-4 and J usage is TRBJ2-7; D is unclear. The CDR3 extends over 13 amino acids. Trimming stripped 6 bases from V and 2 bases from J, with 11 bases between. The CDR3 DNA reads as TGTGCCAGCAGCAGTACACTAACCTACGAGCAGTACTTC. It is translated as CASSSTLTYEQYF.

There are many counts of this clonotype. The J gene is TRBJ2-7, the V gene TRBV6-1, with TRBD2 identical over 7 bases. Germline V gene data show CDR1 as MNHNS and CDR2 as SASEGT. V was pared by 6 bases and J by 5 bases, with 7 bases of the junction left unmatched. CDR3 size: 13 residues. The CDR3 nucleotides are TGTGCCAGCAGACGACTAGCTAAACACGAGCAGTACTTC. It codes for CASRRLAKHEQYF.

The chain employs TRBV3-1 and TRBJ2-1; TRBD2 aligns across 7 bases. The V segment lost 4 bases and the J segment 5 bases; nucleotides outside the gene matches: 8. The CDR3 has 15 amino acids. The germline CDR1 and CDR2 sequences are LGHDT and YNNKEL (reference sequence). The CDR3 region is CASSLRGGPDNEQFF. CDR3 DNA sequence: TGTGCCAGCAGCCTGAGGGGAGGGCCAGACAATGAGCAGTTCTTC.

This clonotype was counted between two and nine times. A read error may be the cause here, since a much bigger clone is one base away. The CDR3, as DNA: TGTGCCACCAGTGGGTCTACAGGGTACGGCTACACCTTC. It yields the protein CATSGSTGYGYTF. The chain employs TRBV24-1 and TRBJ1-2; weak D call: TRBD1 (6 bases). The CDR3 loop spans 13 amino acids. With 5 bases removed from V and 8 bases from J, the gap between germline ends came to 14 bases. Germline V gives CDR1 KGHDR, CDR2 SFDVKD.

The chain recombines TRBV30 with TRBJ2-7; TRBD1 might be the D (6 bases). CDR1 is GTSNPN and CDR2 is SVGIG in the germline V gene (reference sequence). V was pared by 3 bases and J by 7 bases, with 13 bases between. This CDR3 is 12 amino acids long. Written as DNA, the CDR3 is TGTGCCTGGAGGGCAGGGGTGAGGGAGCAGTACTTC. This translates into CAWRAGVREQYF.

This clonotype was seen repeatedly, ten times or more. The V and J genes are TRBV28 and TRBJ2-2; no firm D call. The germline V and J ends were trimmed by 6 bases and 4 bases, with 12 bases remaining between them. The CDR3 is 14 residues long. Germline-derived CDR1 and CDR2 are MDHEN and SYDVKM. CDR3 DNA: TGTGCCAGCAGCTCGCCTACCCTCACCGGGGAGCTGTTTTTT. Amino acid sequence: CASSSPTLTGELFF.

The chain is built from TRBV10-1 and TRBJ2-1, with 9 nucleotides matching TRBD1. CDR1 is WNHNN, CDR2 SYGVQD, per germline (reference sequence). V shed 5 bases, J shed 10 bases, and the junction held 6 bases outside the gene matches. This CDR3 has 13 residues. CDR3 sequence: CASSPGQGLEQFF. In DNA, the CDR3 is TGCGCCAGCAGTCCGGGACAGGGATTGGAGCAGTTCTTC.

This chain joins TRBV20-1 and TRBJ1-1; maybe TRBD1 (5 bases). The germline gives CDR1 DFQATT, CDR2 SNEGSKA (reference sequence). V shed 4 bases and J shed 5 bases, with 11 bases lying between them. This CDR3 has 12 amino acids. The CDR3 protein is CSATLWGTEAFF. The DNA for the CDR3 is TGCAGTGCTACTCTCTGGGGGACTGAAGCTTTCTTT.

V and J are TRBV30 and TRBJ2-2; weak D call: TRBD2 (5 bases). This CDR3 spans 13 amino acids. V shed 2 bases and J shed 4 bases, with 8 bases lying between them. The V gene's germline CDR1 is GTSNPN and CDR2 SVGIG (reference sequence). CDR3 bases: TGTGCCTGGAGTAGCGGAACCACCGGGGAGCTGTTTTTT. Its translation: CAWSSGTTGELFF.

This clonotype was seen a handful of times. This chain joins TRBV29-1 and TRBJ2-3; 14 bases fit TRBD2. CDR3 length equals 16 residues. V was pared by 4 bases and J by 2 bases, with 5 bases of the junction left unmatched. The germline CDR1 and CDR2 sequences are SQVTM and ANQGSEA. CDR3: CSVARLAGGFTDTQYF. CDR3 nucleotide sequence: TGCAGCGTTGCTCGACTAGCGGGAGGGTTCACAGATACGCAGTATTTT.

The V and J genes are TRBV5-1 and TRBJ1-1, with D tentatively TRBD1 (5 bases). V dropped 0 bases and J dropped 3 bases, with 9 bases sitting between them. CDR1 is SGHRS, CDR2 YFSETQ, per germline. CDR3 size: 14 residues. CDR3 amino acids: CASSLVGTDTEAFF. The DNA for the CDR3 is TGCGCCAGCAGCTTGGTAGGGACGGACACTGAAGCTTTCTTT.

This clonotype was counted at least ten times. This chain connects TRBV5-1 to TRBJ2-2; unclear D gene. The length of the CDR3 is 14 residues. Looked up from germline, CDR1 is SGHRS and CDR2 is YFSETQ. V lost 1 base and J lost 4, with 8 bases in between. The CDR3 reads CASSLIWGTGELFF. Here the CDR3 DNA reads TGCGCCAGCAGCTTGATTTGGGGCACCGGGGAGCTGTTTTTT. The whole variable domain, filled in from reference TRBV5-1 and TRBJ2-2, reads KAGVTQTPRYLIKTRGQQVTLSCSPISGHRSVSWYQQTPGQGLQFLFEYFSETQRNKGNFPGRFSGRQFSNSRSEMNVSTLELGDSALYLCASSLIWGTGELFFGEGSRLTVL.

This chain uses TRBV11-3 with TRBJ2-3; 7 nucleotides match TRBD2. Germline V CDR1 and CDR2: SGHNT, YENEEA. Trimming removed 2 bases from V and 4 bases from J; junction bases left unmatched: 6. The CDR3 loop spans 15 amino acids. CDR3 sequence: CASSLPGGGADTQYF. In DNA form, the CDR3 reads TGTGCCAGCAGCTTACCGGGAGGAGGGGCAGATACGCAGTATTTT.

This clonotype was detected only a few times. The chain uses TRBV28 and TRBJ1-5, with D possibly being TRBD1 (5 bases). V shed 10 bases and J shed 7 bases, with 20 bases lying between them. CDR3 size: 14 residues. CDR1 and CDR2 from the germline V gene are MDHEN and SYDVKM. CDR3 loop: CATRGGAPSQPQHF. The CDR3 nucleotides read TGTGCCACCCGCGGAGGGGCCCCCAGCCAGCCCCAGCATTTT.

This clonotype came up many times. The chain recombines TRBV20-1 with TRBJ2-7; D is undetermined. The CDR3 is made up of 12 amino acids. CDR1 DFQATT and CDR2 SNEGSKA come from the germline V gene (reference sequence). The V end lost 5 bases, the J end lost 6 bases, and 14 bases lay between the germline ends. The CDR3 region has the DNA TGCAGTGCTGGATTTCTAAAGGGCGAGCAGTACTTC. The encoded protein is CSAGFLKGEQYF.

The rearrangement links TRBV9 to TRBJ1-2; 7 bases fit TRBD1. CDR1 and CDR2 (germline): SGDLS, YYNGEE. The junction had 7 bases not matched to a gene; V was cut back by 4 bases and J by 7 bases. The CDR3 sequence is 13 residues long. The CDR3 protein is CASSPRQGGGYTF. The CDR3 DNA reads TGTGCCAGCAGCCCTCGACAGGGTGGTGGCTACACCTTC.

This clonotype was counted at least ten times. This sequence joins TRBV9 and TRBJ1-5; 9 bases map to TRBD1. The length of the CDR3 is 15 residues. Trimming cost V 0 bases and J 6 bases; bases outside gene matches: 4. Germline CDR1 SGDLS, CDR2 YYNGEE. The CDR3 nucleotides read TGTGCCAGCAGCGTAGATGGGACAGGGAGTCAGCCCCAGCATTTT. It translates to CASSVDGTGSQPQHF.

The rearrangement links TRBV6-5 to TRBJ2-7; perhaps TRBD1 as D (6 bases). The CDR3 covers 16 residues. Trimming pared 0 bases from V and 6 bases from J, leaving 18 bases between. The germline V gene has CDR1 MNHEY and CDR2 SVGAGI. CDR3 amino acids: CASSYSIMTGRGEQYF. The CDR3 DNA is TGTGCCAGCAGTTACTCGATCATGACAGGTCGCGGCGAGCAGTACTTC.

This clonotype was observed a handful of times. The chain joins TRBV24-1 to TRBJ1-1, with D perhaps TRBD1 (5 bases). Deletions cut 0 bases from V and 8 bases from J, with 6 bases between. Per the germline V gene, CDR1 is KGHDR and CDR2 is SFDVKD. There are 12 residues in the CDR3. This CDR3 is CATSDLNREAFF. The CDR3 DNA reads as TGTGCCACCAGTGATTTGAACAGGGAAGCTTTCTTT.

This clonotype was observed a few times. Just one base apart from a much larger clone, this may be a read error. The J gene is TRBJ2-3, the V gene TRBV5-1; D uncertain. This CDR3 has 15 amino acids. CDR1 SGHRS and CDR2 YFSETQ come from the germline V gene. The CDR3 coding sequence is TGCGCCGGCAGCTTGTCACAGCCTCACACAGATACGCAGTATTTT. This codes for CAGSLSQPHTDTQYF.

This clonotype came up many times. The genes are TRBV28 and TRBJ1-5; D remains ambiguous. V was pared by 6 bases and J by 4 bases, with 16 bases between. CDR1 is MDHEN, CDR2 SYDVKM, per germline. CDR3 length: 15 residues. The chain's CDR3 is CASRLGVGLNQPQHF. The CDR3 nucleotides are TGTGCCAGCAGACTTGGGGTCGGTTTAAATCAGCCCCAGCATTTT.